The 8 T cell receptor beta chains given below trace back to one sample, sequenced in a study of T cell repertoires in cytomegalovirus infection. One entry per CDR3 protein, called by TCRdb with MiXCR from the reads. There are approximately 250,000 distinct CDR3 sequences in the sample; approximately 9.2% occur only once, and less than 15% lies in the top ten. Sequencing input: PBMCs. The receptors were sampled from a human donor in good health (CMV status not recorded). Some clones in this sample may be carry-over from other donors' samples.

As for this clonotype: A read error may be the cause here, since a much bigger clone is one base away. The chain joins TRBV29-1 to TRBJ1-1; TRBD1 aligns across 9 bases. The CDR3 length is 19 residues. Germline-derived CDR1 and CDR2 are SQVTM and ANQGSEA. CDR3 coding DNA: TGCAGCGTTGGATGGAGGAGACCGGGACAGGGATTTGTGAACACTGAAGCTCTCTTT. Encoded protein: CSVGWRRPGQGFVNTEALF.

This clonotype was observed a handful of times. The rearrangement links TRBV7-6 to TRBJ2-7; D is undetermined. V was clipped by 5 bases and J by 6 bases, with 20 bases between them. The CDR3 is 15 residues long. Germline lookup yields CDR1 SGHVS and CDR2 FNYEAQ. CDR3 sequence: CASSIWAELWGEQYF. The CDR3 DNA is TGTGCCAGCAGCATTTGGGCCGAACTTTGGGGCGAGCAGTACTTC.

This clonotype came up many times. This chain links TRBV7-2 with TRBJ2-7; the D gene is possibly TRBD1 (5 bases). This CDR3 is 14 amino acids long. Trimming removed 3 bases from V and 3 bases from J, with 12 bases in between. CDR1 and CDR2 from the germline V gene are SGHTA and FQGNSA. Here the CDR3 reads CASSFTGGDYEQYF. The CDR3 DNA reads TGTGCCAGCAGCTTCACAGGTGGGGACTACGAGCAGTACTTC.

V and J are TRBV7-9 and TRBJ1-1; no clear D gene. Deletions cut 5 bases from V and 3 bases from J, with 16 bases between. The CDR3 loop spans 15 amino acids. Germline CDR1 reads SEHNR; CDR2 reads FQNEAQ (reference sequence). DNA of the CDR3: TGTGCCAGCAGCCCCCTTGGGAGCCTCGACACTGAAGCTTTCTTT. Translation gives CASSPLGSLDTEAFF.

This clonotype showed up many times. The chain has TRBV7-2 and TRBJ1-2; D call uncertain. Looked up from germline, CDR1 is SGHTA and CDR2 is FQGNSA. V lost 3 bases and J lost 3, with 11 bases in between. The CDR3 is 14 amino acids. CDR3 protein: CASSFLGWDYGYTF. As DNA, the CDR3 is TGTGCCAGCAGCTTCCTTGGTTGGGACTATGGCTACACCTTC.

This clonotype came up a few times. The junction differs from germline at one of its ends, possibly a read error. The chain has TRBV4-1 and TRBJ1-1; maybe TRBD1 (5 bases). This CDR3 has 15 residues. Germline V gives CDR1 MGHRA, CDR2 YSYEKL. The CDR3 here is CASSPQTDMNTEAFF. The CDR3 DNA is TGTGCCAGCAGCCCGCAGACAGACATGAACACTGAAGCTTTCTTT.

There are many counts of this clonotype. The chain joins TRBV7-2 to TRBJ1-5; no clear D. CDR1 and CDR2 from the germline V gene are SGHTA and FQGNSA. This CDR3 has 15 amino acids. V was clipped by 0 bases and J by 5 bases, with 11 bases between them. This CDR3 reads CASSLALTGHQPQHF. The CDR3 DNA is TGTGCCAGCAGCTTAGCGCTAACGGGCCATCAGCCCCAGCATTTT.

In its sample, this clonotype was seen many times. The chain links TRBV20-1 to TRBJ1-2, with 8 bases identical to TRBD1. This CDR3 comprises 12 residues. The V and J ends lost 6 bases and 7 bases, in that order; junction bases with no gene match: 7. The V gene's germline CDR1 is DFQATT and CDR2 SNEGSKA (reference sequence). CDR3 coding DNA: TGCAGTGCCGGGGGACAGGTCACTGGCTACACCTTC. It yields the protein CSAGGQVTGYTF.